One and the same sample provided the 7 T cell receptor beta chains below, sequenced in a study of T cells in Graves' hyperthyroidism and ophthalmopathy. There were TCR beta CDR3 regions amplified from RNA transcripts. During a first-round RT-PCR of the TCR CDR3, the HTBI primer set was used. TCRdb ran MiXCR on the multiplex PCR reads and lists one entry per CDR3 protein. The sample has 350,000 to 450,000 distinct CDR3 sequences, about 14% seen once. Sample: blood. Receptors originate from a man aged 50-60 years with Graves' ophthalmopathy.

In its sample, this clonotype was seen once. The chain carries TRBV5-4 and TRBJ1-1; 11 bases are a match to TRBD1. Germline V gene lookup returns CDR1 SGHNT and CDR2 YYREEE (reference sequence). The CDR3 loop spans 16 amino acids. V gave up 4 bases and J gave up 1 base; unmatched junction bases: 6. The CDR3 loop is CASSTGTGGWNTEAFF. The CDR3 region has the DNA TGTGCCAGCAGCACCGGGACAGGGGGATGGAACACTGAAGCTTTCTTT. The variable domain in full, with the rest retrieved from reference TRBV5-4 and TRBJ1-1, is ETGVTQSPTHLIKTRGQQVTLRCSSQSGHNTVSWYQQALGQGPQFIFQYYREEENGRGNFPPRFSGLQFPNYSSELNVNALELDDSALYLCASSTGTGGWNTEAFFGQGTRLTVV.

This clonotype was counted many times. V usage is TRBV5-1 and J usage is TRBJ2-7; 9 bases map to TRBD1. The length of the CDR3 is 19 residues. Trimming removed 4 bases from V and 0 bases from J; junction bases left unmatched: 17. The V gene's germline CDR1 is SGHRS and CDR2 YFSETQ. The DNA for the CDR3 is TGCGCCAGCAGCCCCCAGGCCCTGGGGGGACAGGGTAACTCCTACGAGCAGTACTTC. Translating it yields CASSPQALGGQGNSYEQYF.

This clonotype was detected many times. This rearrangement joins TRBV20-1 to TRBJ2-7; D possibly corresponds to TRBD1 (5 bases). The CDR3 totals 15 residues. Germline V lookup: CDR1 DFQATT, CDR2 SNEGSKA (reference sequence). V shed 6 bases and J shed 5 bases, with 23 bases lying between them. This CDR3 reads CSANHRPGPGNEQYF. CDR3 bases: TGCAGTGCGAACCACAGGCCAGGGCCAGGCAACGAGCAGTACTTC.

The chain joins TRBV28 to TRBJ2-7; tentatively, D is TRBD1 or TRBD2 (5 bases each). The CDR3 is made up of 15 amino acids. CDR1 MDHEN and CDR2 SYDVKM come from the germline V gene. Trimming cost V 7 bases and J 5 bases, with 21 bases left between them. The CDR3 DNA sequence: TGTGCCAGCATCAGGTCGGGGCAACCGAGCCACGAGCAGTACTTC. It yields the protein CASIRSGQPSHEQYF.

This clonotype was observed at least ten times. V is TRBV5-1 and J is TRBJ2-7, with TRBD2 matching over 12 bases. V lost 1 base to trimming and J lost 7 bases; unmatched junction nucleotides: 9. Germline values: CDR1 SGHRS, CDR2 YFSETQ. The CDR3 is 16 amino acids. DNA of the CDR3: TGCGCCAGCAGCTTGAAGAGACTAGCGGGAGACGGGGAGCAGTACTTC. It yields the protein CASSLKRLAGDGEQYF.

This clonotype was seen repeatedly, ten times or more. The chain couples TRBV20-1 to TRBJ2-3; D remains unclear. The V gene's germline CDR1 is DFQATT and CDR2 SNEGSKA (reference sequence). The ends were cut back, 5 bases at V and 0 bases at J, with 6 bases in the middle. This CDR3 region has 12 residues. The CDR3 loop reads CSADTSTDTQYF. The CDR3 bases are TGCAGTGCTGACACTAGCACAGATACGCAGTATTTT.

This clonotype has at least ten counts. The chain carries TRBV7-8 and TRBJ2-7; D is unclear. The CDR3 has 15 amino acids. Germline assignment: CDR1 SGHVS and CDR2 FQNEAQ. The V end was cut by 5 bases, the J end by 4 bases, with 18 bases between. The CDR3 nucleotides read TGTGCCAGCAGCATTCGGCCAGTACCGTCATACGAGCAGTACTTC. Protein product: CASSIRPVPSYEQYF.